This TCR beta chain originates from a study of control samples from healthy donors and cancer patients. Generated by immunoSEQ multiplex PCR, the TCRdb table keeps only in-frame clones and is missing some. The sample gives approximately 150,000 clones, 85% to 95% of which show up once; approximately 1.5% is in the top ten. There are 12 residues in the CDR3. CDR1 and CDR2 from the germline V gene are SGHDT and YYEEEE. V was clipped by 1 base and J by 6 bases, with 5 bases between them. This clonotype originated in a young woman in good health. The chain has TRBV5-6 and TRBJ1-5; no clear D. The specimen was blood. CDR3 sequence reads: CASSLWGQPQHF. In DNA form, the CDR3 reads TGTGCCAGCAGCTTGTGGGGTCAGCCCCAGCATTTT.